Below are 29 T cell receptor beta chains sequenced from a single sample in a study of T cell responses to AZD1222 COVID-19 vaccine. TCRdb keeps only in-frame clones here, not all; method: immunoSEQ multiplex PCR. The sample consists of about 90,000 clones, approximately 89% of them appearing once. Sequences were derived from peripheral blood, sampled on day 0 of MenACWY control vaccination. These receptors all come from an adult in good health.

The chain links TRBV5-4 to TRBJ1-2; no reliable D call. Germline V CDR1 and CDR2: SGHNT, YYREEE (reference sequence). V gave up 4 bases and J gave up 0 bases, with 7 bases separating them. The CDR3 sequence is 13 residues long. This CDR3 reads CASSPDANYGYTF. The CDR3 DNA reads as TGTGCCAGCAGCCCGGATGCTAACTATGGCTACACCTTC.

The V and J genes are TRBV7-8 and TRBJ1-4, with 9 positions matching TRBD1. The CDR3 runs to 18 residues. In germline, CDR1 is SGHVS, CDR2 FQNEAQ. With V trimmed by 4 bases and J by 2 bases, 11 bases remained unmatched. CDR3 in DNA: TGTGCCAGCAGCTCGGGACAGGGCGGTGGGCGCACTAATGAAAAACTGTTTTTT. The encoded protein is CASSSGQGGGRTNEKLFF. Full variable domain (outside the CDR3, taken from reference TRBV7-8 and TRBJ1-4): GAGVSQSPRYKVAKRGQDVALRCDPISGHVSLFWYQQALGQGPEFLTYFQNEAQLDKSGLPSDRFFAERPEGSVSTLKIQRTQQEDSAVYLCASSSGQGGGRTNEKLFFGSGTQLSVL.

The V call is TRBV24-1, the J call TRBJ2-1, with 7 bases aligning to TRBD2. This CDR3 is built from 14 residues. Germline CDR1 is KGHDR and CDR2 is SFDVKD. V dropped 2 bases and J dropped 6; count of bases not matched to a gene: 3. The CDR3 nucleotides are TGTGCCACCAGTGATTCACTAGCGAGCAATGAGCAGTTCTTC. Translation: CATSDSLASNEQFF.

V usage is TRBV6-2 or TRBV6-3 and J usage is TRBJ2-7; D call uncertain. This CDR3 is 15 amino acids long. The V and J ends lost 2 bases and 2 bases respectively, with 13 bases between them. Looked up from germline, CDR1 is MNHEY and CDR2 is SVGEGT. CDR3 bases: TGTGCCAGCAGTTACCAAGGATTGTGGGCCTACGAGCAGTACTTC. It specifies CASSYQGLWAYEQYF.

This chain uses TRBV28 with TRBJ1-1, with TRBD1 as a possible D gene (6 bases). Germline CDR1 MDHEN, CDR2 SYDVKM. V lost 1 base and J 6 bases, leaving 6 bases between the germline ends. CDR3 length: 12 residues. The CDR3 sequence is CASSLSGAEAFF. For the CDR3, the DNA is TGTGCCAGCAGTTTATCAGGGGCTGAAGCTTTCTTT. Complete variable domain (other parts from reference TRBV28 and TRBJ1-1): DVKVTQSSRYLVKRTGEKVFLECVQDMDHENMFWYRQDPGLGLRLIYFSYDVKMKEKGDIPEGYSVSREKKERFSLILESASTNQTSMYLCASSLSGAEAFFGQGTRLTVV.

The CDR3: CASSLALQGSLTF. CDR3 sequence (DNA): TGTGCCAGCAGCTTAGCGCTACAGGGAAGTTTAACCTTC. This chain uses TRBV7-9 with TRBJ1-2; TRBD1 is a possible D gene (6 bases). Trimming cost V 0 bases and J 14 bases, with 16 bases left between them. The CDR3 loop spans 13 amino acids. Per germline, CDR1 SEHNR and CDR2 FQNEAQ (reference sequence). Supplemented by reference TRBV7-9 and TRBJ1-2, the full variable domain reads DTGVSQNPRHKITKRGQNVTFRCDPISEHNRLYWYRQTLGQGPEFLTYFQNEAQLEKSRLLSDRFSAERPKGSFSTLEIQRTEQGDSAMYLCASSLALQGSLTFGSGTRLTVV.

This chain joins TRBV18 and TRBJ1-4, with 7 positions matching TRBD1. This CDR3 spans 15 amino acids. The V segment lost 2 bases and the J segment 2 bases; nucleotides outside the gene matches: 2. In germline, CDR1 is KGHSH, CDR2 LQKENI. The CDR3 here is CASSPRGLTNEKLFF. The CDR3 coding sequence is TGTGCCAGCTCACCAAGGGGGCTGACTAATGAAAAACTGTTTTTT.

This chain links TRBV5-1 with TRBJ2-1; 7 bases fit TRBD1. The germline gives CDR1 SGHRS, CDR2 YFSETQ. CDR3 length equals 15 residues. J gave up 3 bases and V 4 bases, and 7 bases lay outside the gene matches. CDR3 loop: CASSETGSLYNEQFF. DNA of the CDR3: TGCGCCAGCAGCGAGACAGGGTCCCTCTACAATGAGCAGTTCTTC.

The rearrangement joins TRBV28 to TRBJ2-1, with D unclear. The V and J ends lost 2 bases and 4 bases respectively, with 21 bases between them. This CDR3 region has 18 residues. Germline V gene data show CDR1 as MDHEN and CDR2 as SYDVKM. In nucleotides, the CDR3 is TGTGCCAGCAGTTTAGGGTCTTTTACGGACCAGAGGTACAATGAGCAGTTCTTC. Translated: CASSLGSFTDQRYNEQFF.

This chain links TRBV5-4 with TRBJ2-5; the D is unclear. The CDR3 consists of 14 residues. The germline V gene encodes CDR1 SGHNT and CDR2 YYREEE (reference sequence). Trimming cost V 0 bases and J 4 bases, with 10 bases left between them. CDR3 in amino acids: CASSLAGVIETQYF. The CDR3 nucleotides read TGTGCCAGCAGCTTGGCTGGGGTAATAGAGACCCAGTACTTC.

This chain links TRBV28 with TRBJ2-1; 8 positions match TRBD2. Looked up from germline, CDR1 is MDHEN and CDR2 is SYDVKM. The V segment lost 8 bases and the J segment 6 bases; nucleotides outside the gene matches: 12. This CDR3 has 15 residues. As DNA, the CDR3 is TGTGCCAGCCTCAAAGCGGGAGCCTCATTCAATGAGCAGTTCTTC. Encoded protein: CASLKAGASFNEQFF.

The chain is built from TRBV7-9 and TRBJ2-1; 14 bases align to TRBD2. V lost 7 bases to trimming and J lost 7 bases; unmatched junction nucleotides: 6. The CDR3 totals 15 residues. Germline CDR1 reads SEHNR; CDR2 reads FQNEAQ (reference sequence). Here the CDR3 DNA reads TGTGCCAGCACCCTGACTAGCGGGAGGGAAAATGAGCAGTTCTTC. Translated, it gives CASTLTSGRENEQFF.

This chain joins TRBV7-8 and TRBJ2-7, with a possible D match to TRBD1 (5 bases). CDR3 length equals 13 residues. The germline V and J ends were trimmed by 11 bases and 2 bases, with 16 bases remaining between them. The germline V gene encodes CDR1 SGHVS and CDR2 FQNEAQ. The CDR3 nucleotides are TGTGCCGGAGCGCAGGGTACTCCCTACGAGCAGTACTTC. This translates into CAGAQGTPYEQYF.

The chain combines TRBV12-1 with TRBJ2-3; TRBD2, the table's D call, lacks a check against the DNA. TRBV12-1 is a pseudogene locus. The CDR3 runs 14 residues. The CDR3 nucleotides are TGTGCCAGCAGCCCGGGGGGGCGCGCAGATACGCAGTATTTT. Encoded protein: CASSPGGRADTQYF.

J is TRBJ1-5 and V is TRBV24-1, with D tentatively TRBD1 (5 bases). V lost 10 bases, J lost 3 bases, and 9 bases lay in between. In germline, CDR1 is KGHDR, CDR2 SFDVKD. There are 12 residues in the CDR3. CDR3 residues: CATQGPNQPQHF. The CDR3 DNA reads as TGTGCCACTCAGGGTCCCAATCAGCCCCAGCATTTT.

The chain combines TRBV7-2 with TRBJ1-2, with 8 positions matching TRBD1. The trim removed 5 bases at V and 7 bases at J, leaving 18 bases unmatched. Per germline, CDR1 SGHTA and CDR2 FQGNSA. This CDR3 contains 17 residues. The CDR3 sequence: CASSIRGLQSPLGGYTF. The CDR3 DNA sequence: TGTGCCAGCAGCATCAGGGGGCTCCAATCTCCCCTGGGTGGCTACACCTTC.

J is TRBJ2-5 and V is TRBV15, with TRBD1 matching over 7 bases. The CDR3 covers 15 residues. The germline V gene has CDR1 LNHNV and CDR2 YYDKDF (reference sequence). The ends lost 0 bases at V and 2 bases at J; junction bases unmatched: 3. CDR3 residues: CATSRETGAQETQYF. The CDR3 DNA reads TGTGCCACCAGCAGAGAAACAGGGGCACAAGAGACCCAGTACTTC.

This chain joins TRBV7-9 and TRBJ1-5; perhaps TRBD1 as D (5 bases). Germline V lookup: CDR1 SEHNR, CDR2 FQNEAQ (reference sequence). The CDR3 consists of 14 residues. The V and J ends lost 3 bases and 4 bases respectively, with 10 bases between them. The CDR3 is CASSFGTENQPQHF. CDR3 coding DNA: TGTGCCAGCAGCTTCGGGACTGAAAATCAGCCCCAGCATTTT. The full variable domain, its missing parts supplied by reference TRBV7-9 and TRBJ1-5, is DTGVSQNPRHKITKRGQNVTFRCDPISEHNRLYWYRQTLGQGPEFLTYFQNEAQLEKSRLLSDRFSAERPKGSFSTLEIQRTEQGDSAMYLCASSFGTENQPQHFGDGTRLSIL.

The J gene is TRBJ2-7, the V gene TRBV28; 7 bases are shared with TRBD1. This CDR3 is built from 12 residues. The V gene end was trimmed by 6 bases and the J gene end by 7 bases; junction bases not matched to a gene: 6. Germline assignment: CDR1 MDHEN and CDR2 SYDVKM. Here the CDR3 reads CASRTGSREQYF. CDR3 DNA: TGTGCCAGCAGGACAGGGTCGCGGGAGCAGTACTTC.

The CDR3: CASSYSSAGKLFF. CDR3 DNA: TGTGCCAGCTCATACTCGAGCGCTGGAAAACTGTTTTTT. The chain links TRBV18 to TRBJ1-4, with D hard to call. The CDR3 is made up of 13 amino acids. Trimming pared 5 bases from V and 10 bases from J, leaving 14 bases between. Germline CDR1 and CDR2: KGHSH and LQKENI.

The CDR3 nucleotides are TGCGCCAGCAGCTTGAGCCACGGCGGGGGGTACAATGAGCAGTTCTTC. Protein product: CASSLSHGGGYNEQFF. This chain joins TRBV5-1 and TRBJ2-1, with 8 nucleotides matching TRBD2. The CDR3 runs to 16 residues. Germline CDR1 SGHRS, CDR2 YFSETQ. V was pared by 1 base and J by 4 bases, with 7 bases of the junction left unmatched.

The gene calls are TRBV6-5 and TRBJ1-2; no reliable D call. Germline loops: CDR1 MNHEY, CDR2 SVGAGI. Trimming pared 8 bases from V and 8 bases from J, leaving 15 bases between. The CDR3 spans 12 residues. The CDR3 loop reads CASQLPARGYTF. The CDR3 DNA follows: TGTGCCAGCCAACTCCCCGCTCGGGGCTACACCTTC.

This rearrangement joins TRBV9 to TRBJ1-3, with D unclear. Trimming left V 0 bases short and J 2 bases short, with 9 bases between. CDR3 length equals 15 residues. In germline, CDR1 is SGDLS, CDR2 YYNGEE. CDR3: CASSVGEGTGNTIYF. The CDR3 nucleotides read TGTGCCAGCAGCGTAGGAGAGGGAACTGGAAACACCATATATTTT. Full variable domain (rest looked up from reference TRBV9 and TRBJ1-3): DSGVTQTPKHLITATGQRVTLRCSPRSGDLSVYWYQQSLDQGLQFLIQYYNGEERAKGNILERFSAQQFPDLHSELNLSSLELGDSALYFCASSVGEGTGNTIYFGEGSWLTVV.

A single count supports this clone. This chain uses TRBV20-1 with TRBJ2-7; D unclear. The ends were cut back, 3 bases at V and 3 bases at J, with 18 bases in the middle. The germline CDR1 and CDR2 sequences are DFQATT and SNEGSKA (reference sequence). The CDR3 loop spans 15 amino acids. The CDR3 is CSASSSSYRGYEQYF. The CDR3 DNA reads as TGCAGTGCTAGTTCCTCGTCCTATCGCGGCTACGAGCAGTACTTC.

This chain uses TRBV11-2 with TRBJ2-7, with D possibly called TRBD1 or TRBD2 (5 bases each). V shed 3 bases and J shed 5 bases, with 14 bases lying between them. The CDR3 has 14 amino acids. Germline CDR1 reads SGHAT; CDR2 reads FQNNGV. CDR3 sequence reads: CASSFRDLSDEQYF. CDR3 DNA: TGTGCCAGCAGCTTCCGGGACCTAAGCGACGAGCAGTACTTC.

V gene TRBV9 combines with J gene TRBJ2-3; D possibly corresponds to TRBD1 (6 bases). V was pared by 2 bases and J by 2 bases, with 12 bases between. In germline, CDR1 is SGDLS, CDR2 YYNGEE. The CDR3 has 15 amino acids. The CDR3 nucleotides read TGTGCCAGCAGCGTGTTGGGGGCCCCCACAGATACGCAGTATTTT. Translated, it gives CASSVLGAPTDTQYF.

The chain recombines TRBV6-5 with TRBJ1-2; perhaps TRBD1 as D (6 bases). The CDR3 covers 14 residues. Germline lookup yields CDR1 MNHEY and CDR2 SVGAGI. V was shortened by 2 bases and J by 4 bases, with 11 bases between the two germline ends. CDR3 sequence: CASSYRTESYGYTF. CDR3 in DNA: TGTGCCAGCAGTTACCGGACAGAAAGCTATGGCTACACCTTC.

The chain employs TRBV5-1 and TRBJ2-1, with D perhaps TRBD2 (6 bases). The CDR3 covers 15 residues. Germline CDR1 is SGHRS and CDR2 is YFSETQ. The V and J ends lost 3 bases and 1 base respectively, with 11 bases between them. The CDR3: CASSSGGVSYNEQFF. The CDR3 coding sequence is TGCGCCAGCAGCTCCGGAGGGGTATCCTACAATGAGCAGTTCTTC.

In DNA, the CDR3 is TGTGCCAGCGGACCGGCAGGACAGGAGCAGTTCTTC. Amino acids: CASGPAGQEQFF. This chain connects TRBV27 to TRBJ2-1; D might be TRBD1 (6 bases). Germline values: CDR1 MNHEY, CDR2 SMNVEV (reference sequence). The CDR3 spans 12 residues. Trimming took 8 bases from V and 10 from J, leaving 15 bases between them.